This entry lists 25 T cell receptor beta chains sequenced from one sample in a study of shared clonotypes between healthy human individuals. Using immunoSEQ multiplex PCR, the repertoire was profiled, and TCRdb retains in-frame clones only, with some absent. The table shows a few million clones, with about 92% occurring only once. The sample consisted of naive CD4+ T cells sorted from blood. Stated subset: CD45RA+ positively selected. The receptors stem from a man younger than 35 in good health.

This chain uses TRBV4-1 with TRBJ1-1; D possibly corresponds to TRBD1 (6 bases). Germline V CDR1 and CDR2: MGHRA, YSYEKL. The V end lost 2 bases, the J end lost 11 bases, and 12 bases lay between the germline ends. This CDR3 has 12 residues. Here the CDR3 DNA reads TGCGCCAGCAGCCAACCGGCAGGGGCGGCTTTCTTT. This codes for CASSQPAGAAFF.

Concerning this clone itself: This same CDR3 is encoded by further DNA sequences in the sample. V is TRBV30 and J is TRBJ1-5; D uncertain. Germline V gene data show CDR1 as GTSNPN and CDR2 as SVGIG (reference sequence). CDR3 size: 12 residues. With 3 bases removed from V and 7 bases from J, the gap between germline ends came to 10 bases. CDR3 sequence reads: CAWSLPGQPQHF. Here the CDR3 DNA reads TGTGCCTGGAGCCTTCCTGGGCAGCCCCAGCATTTT. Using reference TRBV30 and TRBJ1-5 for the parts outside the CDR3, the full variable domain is SQTIHQWPATLVQPVGSPLSLECTVEGTSNPNLYWYRQAAGRGLQLLFYSVGIGQISSEVPQNLSASRPQDRQFILSSKKLLLSDSGFYLCAWSLPGQPQHFGDGTRLSIL.

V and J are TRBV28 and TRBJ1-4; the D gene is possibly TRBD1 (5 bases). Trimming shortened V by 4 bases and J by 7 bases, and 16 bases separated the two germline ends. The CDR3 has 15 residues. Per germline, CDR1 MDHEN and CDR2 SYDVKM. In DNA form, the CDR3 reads TGTGCCAGCAGTTATCTCCGGGGGGAGAGTGAAAAACTGTTTTTT. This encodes CASSYLRGESEKLFF.

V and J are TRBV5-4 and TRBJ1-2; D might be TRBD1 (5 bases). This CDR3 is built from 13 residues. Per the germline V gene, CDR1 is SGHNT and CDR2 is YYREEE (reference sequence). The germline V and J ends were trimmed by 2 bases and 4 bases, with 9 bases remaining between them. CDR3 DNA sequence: TGTGCCAGCAGCTTCGACAGCACCTATGGCTACACCTTC. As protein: CASSFDSTYGYTF.

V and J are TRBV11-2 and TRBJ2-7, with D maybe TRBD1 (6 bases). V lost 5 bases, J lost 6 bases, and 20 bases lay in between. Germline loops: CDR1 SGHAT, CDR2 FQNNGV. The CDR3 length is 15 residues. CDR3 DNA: TGTGCCAGCAGCCCCGGACAGAGGGGGAACGGCGAGCAGTACTTC. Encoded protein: CASSPGQRGNGEQYF. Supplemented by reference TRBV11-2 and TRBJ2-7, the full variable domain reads EAGVAQSPRYKIIEKRQSVAFWCNPISGHATLYWYQQILGQGPKLLIQFQNNGVVDDSQLPKDRFSAERLKGVDSTLKIQPAKLEDSAVYLCASSPGQRGNGEQYFGPGTRLTVT.

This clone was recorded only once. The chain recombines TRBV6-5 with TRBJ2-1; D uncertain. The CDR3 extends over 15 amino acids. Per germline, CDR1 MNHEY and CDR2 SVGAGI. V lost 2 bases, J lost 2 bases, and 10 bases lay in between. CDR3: CASSYAGLAYNEQFF. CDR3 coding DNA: TGTGCCAGCAGTTACGCTGGGTTGGCCTACAATGAGCAGTTCTTC.

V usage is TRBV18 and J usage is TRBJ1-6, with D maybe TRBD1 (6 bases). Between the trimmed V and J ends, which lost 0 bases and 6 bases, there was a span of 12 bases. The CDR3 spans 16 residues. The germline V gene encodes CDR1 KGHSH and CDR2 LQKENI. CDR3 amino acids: CASSPPATGFNSPLHF. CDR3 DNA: TGTGCCAGCTCACCACCGGCAACAGGGTTTAATTCACCCCTCCACTTT.

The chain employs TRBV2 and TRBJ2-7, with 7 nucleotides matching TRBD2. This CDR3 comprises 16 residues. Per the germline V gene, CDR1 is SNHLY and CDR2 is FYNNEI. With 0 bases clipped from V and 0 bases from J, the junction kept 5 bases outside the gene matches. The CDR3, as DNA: TGTGCCAGCAGTGAAGCGTTGGGGGGGAGCTCCTACGAGCAGTACTTC. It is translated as CASSEALGGSSYEQYF.

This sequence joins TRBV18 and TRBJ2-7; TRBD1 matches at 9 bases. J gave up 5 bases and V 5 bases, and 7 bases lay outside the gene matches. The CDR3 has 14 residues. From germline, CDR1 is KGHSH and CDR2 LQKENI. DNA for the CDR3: TGTGCCAGCTCAACGATTACAGGGGGCCACGAGCAGTACTTC. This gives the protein CASSTITGGHEQYF.

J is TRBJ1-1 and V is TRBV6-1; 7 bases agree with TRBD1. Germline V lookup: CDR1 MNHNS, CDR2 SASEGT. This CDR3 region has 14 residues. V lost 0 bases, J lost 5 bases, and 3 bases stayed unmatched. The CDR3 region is CASSEAWTGTEAFF. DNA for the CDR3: TGTGCCAGCAGTGAAGCGTGGACAGGAACTGAAGCTTTCTTT.

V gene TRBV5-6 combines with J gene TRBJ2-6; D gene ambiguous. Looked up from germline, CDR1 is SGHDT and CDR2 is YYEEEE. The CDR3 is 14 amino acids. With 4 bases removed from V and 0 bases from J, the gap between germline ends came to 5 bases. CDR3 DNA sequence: TGTGCCAGCAGCCCTAGCTCTGGGGCCAACGTCCTGACTTTC. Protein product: CASSPSSGANVLTF.

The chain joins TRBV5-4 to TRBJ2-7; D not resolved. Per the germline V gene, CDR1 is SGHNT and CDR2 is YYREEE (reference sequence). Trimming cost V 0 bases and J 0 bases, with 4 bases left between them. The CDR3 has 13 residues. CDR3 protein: CASSLDPSYEQYF. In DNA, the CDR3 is TGTGCCAGCAGCTTGGACCCCTCCTACGAGCAGTACTTC.

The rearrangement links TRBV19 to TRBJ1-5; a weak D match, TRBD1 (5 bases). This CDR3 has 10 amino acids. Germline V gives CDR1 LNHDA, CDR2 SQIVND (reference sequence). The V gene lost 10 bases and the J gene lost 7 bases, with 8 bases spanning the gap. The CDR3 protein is CATGRQPQHF. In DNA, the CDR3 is TGTGCCACGGGACGGCAGCCCCAGCATTTT.

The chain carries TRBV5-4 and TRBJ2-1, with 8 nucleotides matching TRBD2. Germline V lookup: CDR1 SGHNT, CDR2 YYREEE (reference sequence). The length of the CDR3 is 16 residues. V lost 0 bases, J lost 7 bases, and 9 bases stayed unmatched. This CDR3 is CASSLASTSGGNEQFF. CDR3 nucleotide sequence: TGTGCCAGCAGCTTGGCCTCAACTAGCGGAGGGAATGAGCAGTTCTTC.

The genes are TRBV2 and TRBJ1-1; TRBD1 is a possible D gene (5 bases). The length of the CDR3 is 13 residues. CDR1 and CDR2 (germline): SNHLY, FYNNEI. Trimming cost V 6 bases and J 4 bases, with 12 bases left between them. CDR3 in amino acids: CASRNDGATEAFF. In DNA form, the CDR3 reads TGTGCCAGCAGAAATGACGGGGCCACTGAAGCTTTCTTT.

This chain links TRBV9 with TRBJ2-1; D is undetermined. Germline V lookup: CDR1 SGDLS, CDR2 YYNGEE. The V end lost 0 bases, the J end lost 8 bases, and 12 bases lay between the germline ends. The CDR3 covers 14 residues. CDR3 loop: CASSVGFQYDEQFF. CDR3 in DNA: TGTGCCAGCAGCGTAGGGTTCCAGTACGATGAGCAGTTCTTC.

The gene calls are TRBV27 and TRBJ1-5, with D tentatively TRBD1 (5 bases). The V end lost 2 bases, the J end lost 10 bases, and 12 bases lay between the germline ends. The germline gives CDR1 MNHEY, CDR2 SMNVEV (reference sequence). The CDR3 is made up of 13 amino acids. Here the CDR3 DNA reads TGTGCCAGCAGTTTAATTCCAGGACAACCCCAGCATTTT. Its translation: CASSLIPGQPQHF.

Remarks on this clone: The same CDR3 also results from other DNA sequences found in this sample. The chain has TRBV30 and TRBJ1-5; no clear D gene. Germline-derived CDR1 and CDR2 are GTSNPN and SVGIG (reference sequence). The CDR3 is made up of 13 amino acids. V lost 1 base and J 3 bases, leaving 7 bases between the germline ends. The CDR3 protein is CAWSGPSNQPQHF. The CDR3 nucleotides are TGTGCCTGGAGTGGGCCTTCCAATCAGCCCCAGCATTTT.

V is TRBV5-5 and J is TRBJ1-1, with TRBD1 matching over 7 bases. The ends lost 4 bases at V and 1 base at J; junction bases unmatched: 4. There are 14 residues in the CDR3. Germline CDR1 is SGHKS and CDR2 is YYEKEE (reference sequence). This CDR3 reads CASSPQGGNTEAFF. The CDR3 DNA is TGTGCCAGCAGCCCCCAGGGGGGGAACACTGAAGCTTTCTTT.

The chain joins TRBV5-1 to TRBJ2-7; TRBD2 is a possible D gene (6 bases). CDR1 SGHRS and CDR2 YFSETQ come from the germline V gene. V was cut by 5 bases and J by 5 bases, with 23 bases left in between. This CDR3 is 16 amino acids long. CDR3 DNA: TGCGCCAGCAGTCTGGCCCCGCGGGAAGGGCTCGACGAGCAGTACTTC. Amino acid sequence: CASSLAPREGLDEQYF.

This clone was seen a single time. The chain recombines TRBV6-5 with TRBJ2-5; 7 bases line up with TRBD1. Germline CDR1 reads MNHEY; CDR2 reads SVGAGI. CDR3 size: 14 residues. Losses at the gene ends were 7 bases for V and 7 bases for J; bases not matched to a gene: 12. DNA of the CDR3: TGTGCCAGCACCCCTCCAGGGGGAGCGTGGACCCAGTACTTC. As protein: CASTPPGGAWTQYF.

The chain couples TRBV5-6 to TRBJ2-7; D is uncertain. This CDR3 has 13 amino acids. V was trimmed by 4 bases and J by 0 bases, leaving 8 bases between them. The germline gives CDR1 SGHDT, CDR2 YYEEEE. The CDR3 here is CASSPRASYEQYF. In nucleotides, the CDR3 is TGTGCCAGCAGCCCCCGGGCCTCCTACGAGCAGTACTTC.

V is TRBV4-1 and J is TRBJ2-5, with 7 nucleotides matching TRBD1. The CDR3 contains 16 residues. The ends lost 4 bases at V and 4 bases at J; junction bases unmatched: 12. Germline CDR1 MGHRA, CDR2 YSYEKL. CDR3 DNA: TGCGCCAGCAGCCCAGCGACAGGGAAGTCGGGAGAGACCCAGTACTTC. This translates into CASSPATGKSGETQYF.

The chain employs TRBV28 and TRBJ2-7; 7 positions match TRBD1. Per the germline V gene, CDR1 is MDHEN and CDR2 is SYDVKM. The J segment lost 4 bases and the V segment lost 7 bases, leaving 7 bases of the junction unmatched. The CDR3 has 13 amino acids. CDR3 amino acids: CASTSGQEYEQYF. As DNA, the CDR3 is TGTGCCAGCACCAGCGGACAGGAGTACGAGCAGTACTTC.

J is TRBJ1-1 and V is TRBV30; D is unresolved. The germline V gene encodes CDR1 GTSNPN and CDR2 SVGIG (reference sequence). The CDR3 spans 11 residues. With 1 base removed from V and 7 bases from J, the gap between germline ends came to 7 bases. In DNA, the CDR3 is TGTGCCTGGAGTGCGGGCGGTGAAGCTTTCTTT. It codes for CAWSAGGEAFF. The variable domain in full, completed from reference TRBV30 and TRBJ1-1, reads SQTIHQWPATLVQPVGSPLSLECTVEGTSNPNLYWYRQAAGRGLQLLFYSVGIGQISSEVPQNLSASRPQDRQFILSSKKLLLSDSGFYLCAWSAGGEAFFGQGTRLTVV.